One sample yielded the 5 T cell receptor beta chains listed below, sequenced in a study of shared clonotypes between healthy human individuals. Measured with immunoSEQ multiplex PCR; TCRdb has only the in-frame clones, and not every one. The sample has 2 million to 3 million clones; 93% are singletons. The sequencing input was naive CD4+ T cells from PBMCs. As to subset: CD45RA+ positively selected. The origin of the receptors is a man younger than 35 in good health. Some clones in this sample may be carry-over from other donors' samples.

The V and J genes are TRBV13 and TRBJ1-1; 8 nucleotides agree with TRBD1. This CDR3 comprises 15 residues. Germline V CDR1 and CDR2: PRHDT, FYEKMQ (reference sequence). V was pared by 6 bases and J by 6 bases, with 12 bases of the junction left unmatched. CDR3 residues: CASRPGGASKAEAFF. In nucleotides, the CDR3 is TGTGCCAGCAGGCCAGGGGGCGCGAGTAAGGCTGAAGCTTTCTTT. Together with reference TRBV13 and TRBJ1-1, the CDR3 gives the full variable domain: AAGVIQSPRHLIKEKRETATLKCYPIPRHDTVYWYQQGPGQDPQFLISFYEKMQSDKGSIPDRFSAQQFSDYHSELNMSSLELGDSALYFCASRPGGASKAEAFFGQGTRLTVV.

The rearrangement links TRBV19 to TRBJ2-7; TRBD2 is a possible D gene (6 bases). The germline CDR1 and CDR2 sequences are LNHDA and SQIVND (reference sequence). The CDR3 totals 14 residues. V gave up 5 bases and J gave up 5 bases, with 16 bases separating them. The CDR3 DNA sequence: TGTGCCAGTAGTCTACCGGGAGAACCCCACGAGCAGTACTTC. It translates to CASSLPGEPHEQYF.

This clone was counted a single time. The chain combines TRBV7-2 with TRBJ1-1; 9 bases align to TRBD1. CDR3 length: 16 amino acids. V dropped 5 bases and J dropped 5; count of bases not matched to a gene: 12. The germline V gene encodes CDR1 SGHTA and CDR2 FQGNSA. Here the CDR3 reads CASSNPGQGLGTEAFF. CDR3 bases: TGTGCCAGCAGCAACCCGGGACAGGGACTAGGGACTGAAGCTTTCTTT.

The genes are TRBV19 and TRBJ1-1; possibly TRBD1 for D (5 bases). V was cut by 3 bases and J by 0 bases, with 14 bases left in between. The CDR3 has 16 amino acids. The germline V gene encodes CDR1 LNHDA and CDR2 SQIVND (reference sequence). CDR3 protein: CASSILQGGLNTEAFF. The CDR3 coding sequence is TGTGCCAGTAGTATCCTCCAGGGTGGACTGAACACTGAAGCTTTCTTT.

V usage is TRBV4-1 and J usage is TRBJ2-5, with 7 bases matching TRBD2. V was clipped by 4 bases and J by 2 bases; unmatched bases: 10. The CDR3 runs to 16 residues. Germline loops: CDR1 MGHRA, CDR2 YSYEKL. The CDR3, as DNA: TGCGCCAGCAGCCCGTCCGGGCTAGCGGAGCAAGAGACCCAGTACTTC. As protein: CASSPSGLAEQETQYF.